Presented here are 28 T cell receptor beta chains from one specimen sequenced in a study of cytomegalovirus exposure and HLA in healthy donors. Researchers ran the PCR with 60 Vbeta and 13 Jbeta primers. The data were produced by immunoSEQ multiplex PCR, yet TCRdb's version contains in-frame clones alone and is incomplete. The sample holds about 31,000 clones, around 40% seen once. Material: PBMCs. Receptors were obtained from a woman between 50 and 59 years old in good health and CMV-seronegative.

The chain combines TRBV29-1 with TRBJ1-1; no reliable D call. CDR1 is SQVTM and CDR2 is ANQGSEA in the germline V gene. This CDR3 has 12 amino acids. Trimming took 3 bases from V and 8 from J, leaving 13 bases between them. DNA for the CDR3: TGCAGCGTTGACTTGGCACTAGGCGAAGCTTTCTTT. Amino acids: CSVDLALGEAFF.

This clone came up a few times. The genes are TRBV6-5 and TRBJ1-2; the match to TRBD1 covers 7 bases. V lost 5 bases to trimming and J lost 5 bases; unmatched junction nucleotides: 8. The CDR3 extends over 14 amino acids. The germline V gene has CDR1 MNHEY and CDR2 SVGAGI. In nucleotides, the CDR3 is TGTGCCAGCAGTACCCTCGGCAGGGGGTATGGCTACACCTTC. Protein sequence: CASSTLGRGYGYTF.

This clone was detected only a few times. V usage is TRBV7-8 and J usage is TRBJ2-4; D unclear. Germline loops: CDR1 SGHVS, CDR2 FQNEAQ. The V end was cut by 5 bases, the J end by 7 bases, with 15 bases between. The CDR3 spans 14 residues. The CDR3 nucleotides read TGTGCCAGCAGCCCCCGAACCCCCGGTAACATTCAGTACTTC. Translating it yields CASSPRTPGNIQYF. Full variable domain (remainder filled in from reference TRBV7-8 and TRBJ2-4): GAGVSQSPRYKVAKRGQDVALRCDPISGHVSLFWYQQALGQGPEFLTYFQNEAQLDKSGLPSDRFFAERPEGSVSTLKIQRTQQEDSAVYLCASSPRTPGNIQYFGAGTRLSVL.

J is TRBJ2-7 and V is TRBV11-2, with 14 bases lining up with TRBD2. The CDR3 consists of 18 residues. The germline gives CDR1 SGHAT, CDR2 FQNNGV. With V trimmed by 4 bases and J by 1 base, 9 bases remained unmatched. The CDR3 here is CASSSLGTSGSGSYEQYF. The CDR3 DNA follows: TGTGCCAGCAGCTCACTCGGGACTAGCGGGAGTGGGTCCTACGAGCAGTACTTC.

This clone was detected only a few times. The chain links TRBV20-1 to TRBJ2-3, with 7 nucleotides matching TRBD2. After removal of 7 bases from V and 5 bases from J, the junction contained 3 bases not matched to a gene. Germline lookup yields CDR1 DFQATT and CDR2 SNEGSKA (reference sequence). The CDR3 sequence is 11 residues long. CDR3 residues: CSGLAGDTQYF. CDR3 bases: TGCAGTGGACTAGCCGGAGATACGCAGTATTTT.

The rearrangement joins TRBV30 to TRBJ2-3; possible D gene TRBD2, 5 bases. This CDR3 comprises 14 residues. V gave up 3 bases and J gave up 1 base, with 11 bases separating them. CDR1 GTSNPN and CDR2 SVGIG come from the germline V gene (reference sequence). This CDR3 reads CAWSRGSGTDTQYF. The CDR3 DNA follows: TGTGCCTGGAGCCGCGGGTCGGGCACAGATACGCAGTATTTT.

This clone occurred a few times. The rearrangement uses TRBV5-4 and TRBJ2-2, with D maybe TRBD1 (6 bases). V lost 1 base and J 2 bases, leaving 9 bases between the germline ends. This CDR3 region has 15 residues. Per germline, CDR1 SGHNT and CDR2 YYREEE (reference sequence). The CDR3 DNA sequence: TGTGCCAGCAGCTTGAAGACAGGTAACACCGGGGAGCTGTTTTTT. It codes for CASSLKTGNTGELFF.

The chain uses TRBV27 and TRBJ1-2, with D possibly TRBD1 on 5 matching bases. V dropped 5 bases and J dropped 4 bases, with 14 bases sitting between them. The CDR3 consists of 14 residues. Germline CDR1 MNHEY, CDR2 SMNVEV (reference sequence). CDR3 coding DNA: TGTGCCAGCAGTCCAGGATCAGGGTCCTATGGCTACACCTTC. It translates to CASSPGSGSYGYTF.

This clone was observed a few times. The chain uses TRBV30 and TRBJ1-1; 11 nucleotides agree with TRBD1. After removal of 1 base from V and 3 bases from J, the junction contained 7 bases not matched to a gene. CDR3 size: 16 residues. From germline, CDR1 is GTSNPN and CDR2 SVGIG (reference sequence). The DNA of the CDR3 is TGTGCCTGGAGTGGGGGGACAGGGGGGTTGGACACTGAAGCTTTCTTT. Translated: CAWSGGTGGLDTEAFF.

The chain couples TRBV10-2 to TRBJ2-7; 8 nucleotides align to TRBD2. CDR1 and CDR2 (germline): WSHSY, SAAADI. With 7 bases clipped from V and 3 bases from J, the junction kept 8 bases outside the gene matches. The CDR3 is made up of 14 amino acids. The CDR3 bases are TGCGCCAGCACCTCCCCTGCGGGGGGCTACGAGCAGTACTTC. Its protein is CASTSPAGGYEQYF.

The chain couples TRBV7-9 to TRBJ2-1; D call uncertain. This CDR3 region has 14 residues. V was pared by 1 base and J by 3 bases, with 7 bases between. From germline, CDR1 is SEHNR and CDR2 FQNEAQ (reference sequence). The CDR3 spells CASSLGQVYNEQFF. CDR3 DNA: TGTGCCAGCAGCTTAGGGCAGGTCTACAATGAGCAGTTCTTC.

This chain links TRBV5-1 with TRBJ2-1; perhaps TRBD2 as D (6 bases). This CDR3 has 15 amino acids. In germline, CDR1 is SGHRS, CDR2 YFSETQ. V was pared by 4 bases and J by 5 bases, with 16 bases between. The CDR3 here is CASSGTAGLDNEQFF. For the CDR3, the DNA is TGCGCCAGCAGCGGGACGGCGGGACTCGACAATGAGCAGTTCTTC.

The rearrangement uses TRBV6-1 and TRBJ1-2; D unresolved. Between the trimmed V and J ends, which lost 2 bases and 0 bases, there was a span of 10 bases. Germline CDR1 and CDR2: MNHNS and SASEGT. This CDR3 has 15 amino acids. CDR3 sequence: CASSEIAGSNYGYTF. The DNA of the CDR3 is TGTGCCAGCAGTGAAATCGCAGGTTCTAACTATGGCTACACCTTC.

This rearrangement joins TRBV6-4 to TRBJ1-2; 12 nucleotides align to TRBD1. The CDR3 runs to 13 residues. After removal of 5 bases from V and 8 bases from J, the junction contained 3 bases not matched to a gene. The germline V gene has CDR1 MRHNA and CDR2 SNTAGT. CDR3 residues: CASSRGQGAGYTF. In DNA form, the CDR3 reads TGTGCCAGCAGTAGGGGACAGGGGGCCGGCTACACCTTC.

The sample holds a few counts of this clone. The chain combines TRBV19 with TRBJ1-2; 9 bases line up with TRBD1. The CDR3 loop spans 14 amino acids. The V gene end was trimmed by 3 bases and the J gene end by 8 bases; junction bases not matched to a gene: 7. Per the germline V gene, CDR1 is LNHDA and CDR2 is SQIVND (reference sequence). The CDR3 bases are TGTGCCAGTAGTATCCCACAGGGGGCTGTCGGCTACACCTTC. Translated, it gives CASSIPQGAVGYTF.

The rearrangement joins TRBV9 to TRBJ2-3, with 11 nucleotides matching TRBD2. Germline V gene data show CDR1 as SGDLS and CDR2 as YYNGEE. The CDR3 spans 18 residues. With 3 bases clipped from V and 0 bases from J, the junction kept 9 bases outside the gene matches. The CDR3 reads CASSARLAGPSSTDTQYF. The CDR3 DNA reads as TGTGCCAGCAGCGCCAGACTAGCGGGACCCTCTAGCACAGATACGCAGTATTTT.

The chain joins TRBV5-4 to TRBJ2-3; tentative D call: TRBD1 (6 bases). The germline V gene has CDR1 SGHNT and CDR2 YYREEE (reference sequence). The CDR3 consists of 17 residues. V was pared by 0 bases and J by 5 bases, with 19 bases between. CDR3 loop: CASSLVGGGSRVDTQYF. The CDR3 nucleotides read TGTGCCAGCAGCTTGGTTGGGGGCGGGTCACGGGTAGATACGCAGTATTTT.

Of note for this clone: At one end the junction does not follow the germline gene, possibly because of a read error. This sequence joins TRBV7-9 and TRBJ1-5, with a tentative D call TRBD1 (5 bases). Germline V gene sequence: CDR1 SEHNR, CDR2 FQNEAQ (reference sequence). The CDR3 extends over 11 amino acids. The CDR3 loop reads CSSSHGGPQHF. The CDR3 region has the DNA TGTTCCAGCAGCCACGGGGGGCCCCAGCATTTT.

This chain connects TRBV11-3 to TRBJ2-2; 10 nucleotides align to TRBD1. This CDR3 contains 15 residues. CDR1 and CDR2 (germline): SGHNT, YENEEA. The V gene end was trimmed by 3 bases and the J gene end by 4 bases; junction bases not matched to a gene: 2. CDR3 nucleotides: TGTGCCAGCAGCTTCCGGACAGGGGGCACCGGGGAGCTGTTTTTT. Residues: CASSFRTGGTGELFF.

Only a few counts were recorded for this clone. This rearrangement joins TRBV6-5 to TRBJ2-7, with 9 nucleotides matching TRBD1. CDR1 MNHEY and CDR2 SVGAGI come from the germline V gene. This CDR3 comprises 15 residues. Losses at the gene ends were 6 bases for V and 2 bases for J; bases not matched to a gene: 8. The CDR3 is CASSPDRGTPYEQYF. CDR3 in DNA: TGTGCCAGCAGCCCGGACAGGGGCACCCCCTACGAGCAGTACTTC.

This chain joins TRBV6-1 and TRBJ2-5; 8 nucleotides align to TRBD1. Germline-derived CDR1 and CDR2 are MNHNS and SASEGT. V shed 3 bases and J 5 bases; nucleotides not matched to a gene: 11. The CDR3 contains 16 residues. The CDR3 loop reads CASSDGPGGKWETQYF. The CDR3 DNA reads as TGTGCCAGCAGTGATGGGCCAGGGGGCAAATGGGAGACCCAGTACTTC.

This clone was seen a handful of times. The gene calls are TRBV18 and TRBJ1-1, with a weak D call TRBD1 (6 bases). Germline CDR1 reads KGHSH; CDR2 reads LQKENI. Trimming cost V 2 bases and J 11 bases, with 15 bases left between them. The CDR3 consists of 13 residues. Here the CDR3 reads CASSPRTEMVAFF. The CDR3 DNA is TGTGCCAGCTCACCAAGGACAGAAATGGTTGCTTTCTTT.

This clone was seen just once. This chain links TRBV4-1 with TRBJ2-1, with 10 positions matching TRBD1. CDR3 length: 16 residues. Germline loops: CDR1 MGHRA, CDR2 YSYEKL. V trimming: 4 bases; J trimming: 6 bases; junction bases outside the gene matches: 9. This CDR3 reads CASSRRPGTGVNEQFF. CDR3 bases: TGCGCCAGCAGCCGACGCCCCGGGACAGGGGTCAATGAGCAGTTCTTC.

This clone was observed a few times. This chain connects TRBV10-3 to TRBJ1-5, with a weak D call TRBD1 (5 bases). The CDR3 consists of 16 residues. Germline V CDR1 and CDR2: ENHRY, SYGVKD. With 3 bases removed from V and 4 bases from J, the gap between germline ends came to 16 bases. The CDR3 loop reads CAISDEGAKGNQPQHF. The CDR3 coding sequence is TGTGCCATCAGTGATGAAGGGGCCAAGGGTAATCAGCCCCAGCATTTT.

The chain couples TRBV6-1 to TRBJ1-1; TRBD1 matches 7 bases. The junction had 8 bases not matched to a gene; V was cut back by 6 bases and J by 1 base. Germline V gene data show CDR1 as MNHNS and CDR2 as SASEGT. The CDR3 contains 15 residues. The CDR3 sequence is CASSLTGARNTEAFF. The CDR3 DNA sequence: TGTGCCAGCAGCCTAACAGGGGCCAGGAACACTGAAGCTTTCTTT.

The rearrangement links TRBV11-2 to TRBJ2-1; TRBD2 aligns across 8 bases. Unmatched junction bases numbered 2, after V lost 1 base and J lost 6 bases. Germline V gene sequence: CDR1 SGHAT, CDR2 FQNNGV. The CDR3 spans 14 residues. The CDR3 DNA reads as TGTGCCAGCAGCTTAGCCGGGGGGGTCAATGAGCAGTTCTTC. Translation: CASSLAGGVNEQFF.

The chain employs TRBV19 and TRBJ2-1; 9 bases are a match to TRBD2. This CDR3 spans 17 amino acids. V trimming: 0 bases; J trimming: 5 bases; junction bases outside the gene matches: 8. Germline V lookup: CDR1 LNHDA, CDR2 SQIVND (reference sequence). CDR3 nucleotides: TGTGCCAGTAGTATAGATTTAGCGGGGGTGATAAACAATGAGCAGTTCTTC. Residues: CASSIDLAGVINNEQFF.

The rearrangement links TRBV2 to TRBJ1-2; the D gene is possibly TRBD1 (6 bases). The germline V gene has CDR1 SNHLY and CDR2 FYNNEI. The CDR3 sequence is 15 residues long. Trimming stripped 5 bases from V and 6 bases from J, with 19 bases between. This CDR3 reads CASSPLMQGPNGYTF. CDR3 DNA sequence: TGTGCCAGCAGTCCCCTAATGCAGGGGCCTAATGGCTACACCTTC. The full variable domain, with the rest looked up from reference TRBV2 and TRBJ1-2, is EPEVTQTPSHQVTQMGQEVILRCVPISNHLYFYWYRQILGQKVEFLVSFYNNEISEKSEIFDDQFSVERPDGSNFTLKIRSTKLEDSAMYFCASSPLMQGPNGYTFGSGTRLTVV.